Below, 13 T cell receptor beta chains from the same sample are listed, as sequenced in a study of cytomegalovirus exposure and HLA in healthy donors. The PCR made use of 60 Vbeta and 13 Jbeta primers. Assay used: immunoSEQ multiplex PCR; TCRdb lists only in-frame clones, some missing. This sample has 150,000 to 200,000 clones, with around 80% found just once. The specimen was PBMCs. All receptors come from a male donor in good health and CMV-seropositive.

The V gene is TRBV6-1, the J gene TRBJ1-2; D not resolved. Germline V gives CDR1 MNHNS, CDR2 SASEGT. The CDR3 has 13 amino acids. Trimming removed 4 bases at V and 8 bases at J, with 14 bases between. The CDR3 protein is CASSARAERGYTF. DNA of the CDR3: TGTGCCAGCAGTGCGAGGGCAGAGAGGGGCTACACCTTC.

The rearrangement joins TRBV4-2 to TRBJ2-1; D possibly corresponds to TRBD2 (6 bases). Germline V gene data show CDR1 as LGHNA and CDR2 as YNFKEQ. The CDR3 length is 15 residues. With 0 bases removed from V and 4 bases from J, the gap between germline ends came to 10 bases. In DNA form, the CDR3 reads TGTGCCAGCAGCCAAGATGGGGACTTATACAATGAGCAGTTCTTC. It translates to CASSQDGDLYNEQFF.

The CDR3: CATSRDRHNYEQYF. The CDR3 DNA is TGTGCCACCAGCAGAGACCGACACAATTACGAGCAGTACTTC. The chain recombines TRBV15 with TRBJ2-7, with unresolved D. Germline lookup yields CDR1 LNHNV and CDR2 YYDKDF (reference sequence). V lost 0 bases and J 4 bases, leaving 10 bases between the germline ends. This CDR3 is 14 amino acids long.

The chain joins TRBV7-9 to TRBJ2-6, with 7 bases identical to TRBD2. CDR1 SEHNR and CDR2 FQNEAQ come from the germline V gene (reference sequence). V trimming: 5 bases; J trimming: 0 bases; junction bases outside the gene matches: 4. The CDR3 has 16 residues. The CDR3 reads CASSPSGGSGANVLTF. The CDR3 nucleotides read TGTGCCAGCAGCCCCTCGGGGGGCTCTGGGGCCAACGTCCTGACTTTC.

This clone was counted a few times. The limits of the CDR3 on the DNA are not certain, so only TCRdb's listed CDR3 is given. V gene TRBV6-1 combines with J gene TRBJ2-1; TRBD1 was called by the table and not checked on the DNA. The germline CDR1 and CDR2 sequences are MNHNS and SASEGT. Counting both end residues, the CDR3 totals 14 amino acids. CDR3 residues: CASILGTGYNEQFF.

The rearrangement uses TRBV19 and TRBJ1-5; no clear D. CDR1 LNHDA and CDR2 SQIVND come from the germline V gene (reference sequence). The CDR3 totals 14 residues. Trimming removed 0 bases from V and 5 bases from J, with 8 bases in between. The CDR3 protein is CASSIESRDQPQHF. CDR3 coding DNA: TGTGCCAGTAGTATAGAGTCACGGGATCAGCCCCAGCATTTT.

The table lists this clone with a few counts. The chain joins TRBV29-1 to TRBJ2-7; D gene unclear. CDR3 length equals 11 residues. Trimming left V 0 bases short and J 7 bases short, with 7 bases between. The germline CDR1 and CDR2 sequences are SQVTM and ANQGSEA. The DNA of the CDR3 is TGCAGCGTTGAAGAACTGGAGGAGCAGTACTTC. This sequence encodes CSVEELEEQYF.

The CDR3 coding sequence is TGTGCCTGGACTTTAACAGGGATGGTGTCACCCCTCCACTTT. It is translated as CAWTLTGMVSPLHF. The V call is TRBV30, the J call TRBJ1-6; the D gene is possibly TRBD1 (6 bases). Trimming pared 4 bases from V and 10 bases from J, leaving 17 bases between. This CDR3 comprises 14 residues. Germline CDR1 is GTSNPN and CDR2 is SVGIG (reference sequence).

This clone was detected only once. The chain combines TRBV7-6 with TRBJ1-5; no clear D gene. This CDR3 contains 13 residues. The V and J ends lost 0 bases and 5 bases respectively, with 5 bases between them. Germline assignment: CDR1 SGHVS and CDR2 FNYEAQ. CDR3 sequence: CASSLAGDQPQHF. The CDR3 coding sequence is TGTGCCAGCAGCTTAGCGGGCGATCAGCCCCAGCATTTT.

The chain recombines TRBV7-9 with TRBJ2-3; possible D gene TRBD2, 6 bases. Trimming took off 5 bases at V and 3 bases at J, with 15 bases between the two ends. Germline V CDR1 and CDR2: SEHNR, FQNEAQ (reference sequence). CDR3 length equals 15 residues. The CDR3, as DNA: TGTGCCAGCAGCCGACGGGAGTTTGGGACAGATACGCAGTATTTT. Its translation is CASSRREFGTDTQYF.

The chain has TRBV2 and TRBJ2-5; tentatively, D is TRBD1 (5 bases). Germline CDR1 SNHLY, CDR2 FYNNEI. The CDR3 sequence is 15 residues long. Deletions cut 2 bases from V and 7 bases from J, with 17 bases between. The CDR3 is CASSESPGPPGTQYF. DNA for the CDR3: TGTGCCAGCAGTGAATCCCCAGGGCCCCCGGGGACCCAGTACTTC.

The CDR3: CASSFQRTGYTEAFF. As DNA, the CDR3 is TGTGCCAGCAGCTTCCAACGGACAGGGTACACTGAAGCTTTCTTT. This chain uses TRBV5-6 with TRBJ1-1, with 8 bases aligning to TRBD1. Looked up from germline, CDR1 is SGHDT and CDR2 is YYEEEE. With 2 bases clipped from V and 3 bases from J, the junction kept 6 bases outside the gene matches. The CDR3 length is 15 residues. Using reference TRBV5-6 and TRBJ1-1 for the parts outside the CDR3, the full variable domain is DAGVTQSPTHLIKTRGQQVTLRCSPKSGHDTVSWYQQALGQGPQFIFQYYEEEERQRGNFPDRFSGHQFPNYSSELNVNALLLGDSALYLCASSFQRTGYTEAFFGQGTRLTVV.

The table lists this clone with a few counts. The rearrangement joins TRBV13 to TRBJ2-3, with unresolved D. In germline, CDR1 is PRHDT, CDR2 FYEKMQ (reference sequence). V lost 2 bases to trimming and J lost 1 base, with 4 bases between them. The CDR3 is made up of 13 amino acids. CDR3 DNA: TGTGCCAGCAGCTTAATCGGCACAGATACGCAGTATTTT. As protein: CASSLIGTDTQYF.